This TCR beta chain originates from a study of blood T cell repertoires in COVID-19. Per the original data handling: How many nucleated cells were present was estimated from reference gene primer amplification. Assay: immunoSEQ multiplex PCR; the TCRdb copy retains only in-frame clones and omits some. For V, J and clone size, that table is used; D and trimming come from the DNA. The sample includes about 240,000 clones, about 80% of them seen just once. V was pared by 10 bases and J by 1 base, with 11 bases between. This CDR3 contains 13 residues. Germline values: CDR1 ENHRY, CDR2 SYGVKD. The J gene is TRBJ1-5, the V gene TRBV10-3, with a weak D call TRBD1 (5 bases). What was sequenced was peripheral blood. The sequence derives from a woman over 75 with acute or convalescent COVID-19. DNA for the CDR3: TGTGCCACCGCAGGGAGGAGCAATCAGCCCCAGCATTTT. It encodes CATAGRSNQPQHF.